Following are 10 T cell receptor beta chains from one sample sequenced in a study of blood T cell repertoires in COVID-19. Sequencing used immunoSEQ multiplex PCR; TCRdb keeps in-frame clones, though not all of them. The data hold around 230,000 clones, with about 80% observed a single time. Sequencing used peripheral blood. The receptors come from a woman aged 80 or over with acute or convalescent COVID-19.

The chain combines TRBV6-5 with TRBJ2-4; D not certain. V gave up 6 bases and J gave up 1 base, with 13 bases separating them. CDR3 length: 15 amino acids. Germline V gives CDR1 MNHEY, CDR2 SVGAGI. The chain's CDR3 is CASSRQSSAKNIQYF. For the CDR3, the DNA is TGTGCCAGCAGCAGACAATCGTCGGCCAAAAACATTCAGTACTTC.

The CDR3 DNA sequence: TGCGCCAGCAGCTTGGGACGACAGAACACTGAAGCTTTCTTT. Its translation is CASSLGRQNTEAFF. The chain combines TRBV5-1 with TRBJ1-1; D not resolved. Germline-derived CDR1 and CDR2 are SGHRS and YFSETQ. The CDR3 runs to 14 residues. V dropped 0 bases and J dropped 1 base, with 7 bases sitting between them. Drawing the rest from reference TRBV5-1 and TRBJ1-1, the complete variable domain is KAGVTQTPRYLIKTRGQQVTLSCSPISGHRSVSWYQQTPGQGLQFLFEYFSETQRNKGNFPGRFSGRQFSNSRSEMNVSTLELGDSALYLCASSLGRQNTEAFFGQGTRLTVV.

This sequence joins TRBV7-9 and TRBJ2-2, with TRBD1 matching over 12 bases. The junction had 8 bases not matched to a gene; V was cut back by 5 bases and J by 7 bases. This CDR3 contains 16 residues. CDR1 SEHNR and CDR2 FQNEAQ come from the germline V gene (reference sequence). The CDR3: CASSPSRDRGLGELFF. CDR3 nucleotides: TGTGCCAGCAGCCCGTCCCGGGACAGGGGGCTCGGGGAGCTGTTTTTT.

V and J are TRBV5-1 and TRBJ1-5, with 8 bases fitting TRBD1. From germline, CDR1 is SGHRS and CDR2 YFSETQ. The CDR3 is made up of 14 amino acids. The J segment lost 6 bases and the V segment lost 4 bases, leaving 6 bases of the junction unmatched. Here the CDR3 reads CASSLGQGGQPQHF. The CDR3 nucleotides read TGCGCCAGCAGCCTCGGACAGGGTGGTCAGCCCCAGCATTTT. The full variable domain, in which reference TRBV5-1 and TRBJ1-5 provide the parts outside the CDR3, is KAGVTQTPRYLIKTRGQQVTLSCSPISGHRSVSWYQQTPGQGLQFLFEYFSETQRNKGNFPGRFSGRQFSNSRSEMNVSTLELGDSALYLCASSLGQGGQPQHFGDGTRLSIL.

This rearrangement joins TRBV18 to TRBJ2-1, with D perhaps matching TRBD2 (6 bases). Germline V gene data show CDR1 as KGHSH and CDR2 as LQKENI. This CDR3 contains 15 residues. Trimming took off 0 bases at V and 6 bases at J, with 12 bases between the two ends. CDR3 loop: CASSPPGRGGNEQFF. CDR3 coding DNA: TGTGCCAGCTCACCACCGGGGCGGGGAGGCAATGAGCAGTTCTTC.

The chain carries TRBV27 and TRBJ2-2; D possibly corresponds to TRBD2 (5 bases). The V end lost 2 bases, the J end lost 6 bases, and 16 bases lay between the germline ends. The germline V gene encodes CDR1 MNHEY and CDR2 SMNVEV (reference sequence). The CDR3 is 16 residues long. The CDR3 is CASSLTRAKRSGELFF. The CDR3 coding sequence is TGTGCCAGCAGTTTAACGAGGGCAAAACGTTCCGGGGAGCTGTTTTTT.

The V call is TRBV7-2, the J call TRBJ1-1; a weak D match, TRBD1 (6 bases). V was clipped by 5 bases and J by 10 bases, with 23 bases between them. Looked up from germline, CDR1 is SGHTA and CDR2 is FQGNSA. The CDR3 has 15 residues. The CDR3 region is CASSLGQTLGFRAFF. CDR3 nucleotide sequence: TGTGCCAGCAGCCTCGGACAGACTTTAGGTTTTAGAGCTTTCTTT. The full variable domain, its missing parts supplied by reference TRBV7-2 and TRBJ1-1, is GAGVSQSPSNKVTEKGKDVELRCDPISGHTALYWYRQSLGQGLEFLIYFQGNSAPDKSGLPSDRFSAERTGGSVSTLTIQRTQQEDSAVYLCASSLGQTLGFRAFFGQGTRLTVV.

The chain has TRBV5-6 and TRBJ1-5; the D is unclear. This CDR3 has 15 amino acids. V lost 0 bases, J lost 0 bases, and 7 bases lay in between. Germline loops: CDR1 SGHDT, CDR2 YYEEEE. The CDR3 sequence: CASSLAQNSNQPQHF. CDR3 coding DNA: TGTGCCAGCAGCTTGGCCCAAAATAGCAATCAGCCCCAGCATTTT.

The chain is built from TRBV9 and TRBJ1-1; no firm D call. Germline V gene data show CDR1 as SGDLS and CDR2 as YYNGEE. V was cut by 0 bases and J by 2 bases, with 5 bases left in between. The CDR3 is made up of 13 amino acids. The CDR3 DNA follows: TGTGCCAGCAGCGTAGAACTAAACACTGAAGCTTTCTTT. This codes for CASSVELNTEAFF.

The chain uses TRBV13 and TRBJ1-1; 7 bases are shared with TRBD1. This CDR3 comprises 14 residues. Unmatched junction bases numbered 8, after V lost 5 bases and J lost 5 bases. The germline CDR1 and CDR2 sequences are PRHDT and FYEKMQ (reference sequence). The CDR3 coding sequence is TGTGCCAGCAGCGCTGGGACAGTGCGAACTGAAGCTTTCTTT. Its translation is CASSAGTVRTEAFF.